This T cell receptor beta chain originates from a study of OX40 agonist ivuxolimab in advanced cancers. The study in broad terms: Ivuxolimab was a fully human IgG2 agonistic monoclonal antibody targeting the costimulatory receptor OX40 (CD134). Intravenous ivuxolimab was administered to patients every 2 weeks at six dose levels: 0.01, 0.1, 0.3, 1.5, 3 and 10 mg/kg. Of the approximately 53 patients in dose escalation, 19 had hepatocellular carcinoma, some 15 had melanoma, 9 had renal cell carcinoma and 9 had head and neck cancer. In the dose-escalation cohort, approximately 80% of patients were male, and the mean age was 60 years with a range of about 23 to 79. Patients were allowed to have had prior anti-PD-1, anti-PD-L1 or anti-CTLA-4 therapy, and approximately 40% of the dose-escalation patients had previously received checkpoint inhibitors. Partial responses occurred in three dose-escalation patients: two with cutaneous melanoma and one with hepatocellular carcinoma. Peripheral TCRbeta sequencing aimed to test whether ivuxolimab altered TCR sequence diversity and caused clonal T-cell expansion. The monotherapy dose-escalation portion (N of about 50 patients) of the phase I ivuxolimab trial is reported in the paper. General findings and caveats noted by the study authors: Clonal expansion of both CD4+ and CD8+ blood T cells was observed from baseline to week 6 at doses 0.1 to 3.0 mg/kg. Low levels of normalized T-cell clonal expansion were also seen in some patients who did not respond. Partial responders in the 0.1-3.0 mg/kg groups had among the lowest normalized peripheral clonal expansion, especially among CD8+ T cells. The antigen specificity of the clonally expanded peripheral T cells was not determined. After ivuxolimab, expanded clones were on average more numerous among CD8+ T cells than among CD4+ T cells.

The CDR3 has 13 amino acids, counting the end cysteine and phenylalanine. Solely the CDR3 DNA is kept, with 39 bases framed from the first base. V is reduced by 4 bases and J by 1 base, leaving a spacing of 4 bases between them. Patients with autoimmune disease history or receiving systemic immunosuppression were excluded from the trial. In every dose cohort, peripheral blood was drawn for TCR sequencing at baseline, cycle 4 day 1, and cycle 7 day 1. Samples came from an open-label, multicenter, first-in-human phase I dose-escalation trial of ivuxolimab. The trial enrolled adults with locally advanced or metastatic head and neck squamous cell, hepatocellular, melanoma or renal cell carcinoma. Before TCR sequencing, CD4+ T cells and CD8+ T cells were sorted from peripheral blood as separate populations. In the case of this clone: What antigen it recognizes has not been identified. The record has no base qualities; no much larger clone is one base away.

Genomic DNA was extracted from sorted cells for sequencing of the TCRbeta CDR3 region. The immunoSEQ Assay was used to sequence the TCRbeta CDR3 regions. TCRdb retrieved this table from immuneACCESS and kept in-frame rearrangements only. Not all clones are present; in checked studies, unresolved V genes account for under half, and no reason is known for the remainder. The table for this sample lists about 60,000 clones; approximately 86% of them were counted only once. The ten most abundant clones make up roughly 1.1% of the sample. The chain is encoded by TRBV23-1 joined to TRBJ2-2; the D segment cannot be called with confidence. TRBV23-1 is an ORF for which the function is uncertain. This receptor was identified in an adult with an advanced solid tumor such as melanoma, head and neck, liver or kidney cancer. Material: CD4+ or CD8+ T cells sorted from blood, obtained in a trial of the OX40 agonist ivuxolimab. CDR3 protein: CASSPENTGELFF. At the DNA level, the sequence is TGCGCCAGCAGTCCTGAGAACACCGGGGAGCTGTTTTTT.